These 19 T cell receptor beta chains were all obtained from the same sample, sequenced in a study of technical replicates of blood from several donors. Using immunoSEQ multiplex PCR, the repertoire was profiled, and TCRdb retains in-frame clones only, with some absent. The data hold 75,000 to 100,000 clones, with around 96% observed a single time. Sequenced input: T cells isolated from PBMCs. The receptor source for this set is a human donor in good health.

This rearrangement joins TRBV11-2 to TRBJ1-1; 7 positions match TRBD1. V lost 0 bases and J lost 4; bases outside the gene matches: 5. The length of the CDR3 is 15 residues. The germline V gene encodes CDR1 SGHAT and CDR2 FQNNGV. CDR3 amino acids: CASSLDQGGGTEAFF. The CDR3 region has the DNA TGTGCCAGCAGCTTAGATCAAGGGGGCGGCACTGAAGCTTTCTTT.

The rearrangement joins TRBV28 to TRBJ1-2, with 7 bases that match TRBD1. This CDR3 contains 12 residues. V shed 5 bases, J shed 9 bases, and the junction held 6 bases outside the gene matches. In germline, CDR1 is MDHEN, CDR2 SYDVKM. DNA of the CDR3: TGTGCCAGCAGTGTCTTGGACAGGAGCTACACCTTC. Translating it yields CASSVLDRSYTF.

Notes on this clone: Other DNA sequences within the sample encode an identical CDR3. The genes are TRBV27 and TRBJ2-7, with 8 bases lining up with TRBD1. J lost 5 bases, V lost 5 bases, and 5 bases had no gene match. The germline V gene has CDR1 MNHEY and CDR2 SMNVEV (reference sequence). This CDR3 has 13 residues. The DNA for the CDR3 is TGTGCCAGCAGTCTGGACAGGGCTAACGAGCAGTACTTC. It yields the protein CASSLDRANEQYF.

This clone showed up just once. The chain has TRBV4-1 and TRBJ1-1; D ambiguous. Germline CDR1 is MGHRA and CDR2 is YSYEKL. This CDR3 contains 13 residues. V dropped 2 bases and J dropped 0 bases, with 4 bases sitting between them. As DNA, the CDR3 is TGCGCCAGCAGCCAACCGTTGAACACTGAAGCTTTCTTT. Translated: CASSQPLNTEAFF.

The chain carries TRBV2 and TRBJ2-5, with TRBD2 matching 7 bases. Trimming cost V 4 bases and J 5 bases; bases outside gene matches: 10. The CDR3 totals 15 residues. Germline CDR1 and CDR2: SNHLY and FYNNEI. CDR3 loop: CASSASGLDLETQYF. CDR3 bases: TGTGCCAGCAGTGCATCCGGACTAGATCTGGAGACCCAGTACTTC.

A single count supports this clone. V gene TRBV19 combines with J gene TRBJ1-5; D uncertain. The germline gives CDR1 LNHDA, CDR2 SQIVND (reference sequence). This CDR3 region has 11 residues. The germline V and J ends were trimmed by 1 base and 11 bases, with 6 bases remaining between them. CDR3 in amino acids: CASSIAGAQHF. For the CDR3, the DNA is TGTGCCAGTAGTATAGCCGGGGCCCAGCATTTT.

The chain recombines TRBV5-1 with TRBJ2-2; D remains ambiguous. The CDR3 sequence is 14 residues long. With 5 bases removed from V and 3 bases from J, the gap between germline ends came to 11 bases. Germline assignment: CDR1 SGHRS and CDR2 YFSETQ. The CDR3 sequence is CASRTLIDTGELFF. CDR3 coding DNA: TGCGCCAGCAGGACACTTATAGACACCGGGGAGCTGTTTTTT. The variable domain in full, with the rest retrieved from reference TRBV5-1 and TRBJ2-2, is KAGVTQTPRYLIKTRGQQVTLSCSPISGHRSVSWYQQTPGQGLQFLFEYFSETQRNKGNFPGRFSGRQFSNSRSEMNVSTLELGDSALYLCASRTLIDTGELFFGEGSRLTVL.

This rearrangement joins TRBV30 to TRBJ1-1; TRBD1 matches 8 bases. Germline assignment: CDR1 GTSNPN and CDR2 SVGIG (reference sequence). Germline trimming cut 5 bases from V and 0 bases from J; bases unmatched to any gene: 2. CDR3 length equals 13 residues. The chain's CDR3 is CAWGGQVNTEAFF. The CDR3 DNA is TGTGCCTGGGGGGGACAGGTGAACACTGAAGCTTTCTTT.

The chain's CDR3 is CASSPREGSYEQYF. The CDR3 DNA reads as TGTGCCAGCTCACCACGGGAGGGGAGCTACGAGCAGTACTTC. V gene TRBV18 combines with J gene TRBJ2-7; TRBD2 matches at 7 bases. The V segment lost 1 base and the J segment 3 bases; nucleotides outside the gene matches: 3. CDR1 KGHSH and CDR2 LQKENI come from the germline V gene. This CDR3 has 14 residues.

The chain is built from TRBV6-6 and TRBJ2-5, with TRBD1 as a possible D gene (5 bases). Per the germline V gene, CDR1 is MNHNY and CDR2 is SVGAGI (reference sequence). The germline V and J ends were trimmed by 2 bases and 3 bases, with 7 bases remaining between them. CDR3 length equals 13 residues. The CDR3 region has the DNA TGTGCCAGCAGTTACGTAGGGGAAGAGACCCAGTACTTC. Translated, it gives CASSYVGEETQYF.

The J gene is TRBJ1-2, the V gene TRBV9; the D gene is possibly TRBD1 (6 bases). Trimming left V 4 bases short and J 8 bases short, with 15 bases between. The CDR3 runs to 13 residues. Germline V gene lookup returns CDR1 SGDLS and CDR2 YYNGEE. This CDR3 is CASSPYRTEGYTF. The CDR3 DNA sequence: TGTGCCAGCAGCCCATACAGGACAGAGGGCTACACCTTC.

CDR3 sequence reads: CASSRGSQFYNEQFF. CDR3 DNA: TGTGCCAGCAGCCGTGGCAGTCAATTTTACAATGAGCAGTTCTTC. V usage is TRBV7-2 and J usage is TRBJ2-1; D not certain. From germline, CDR1 is SGHTA and CDR2 FQGNSA. V was cut by 5 bases and J by 4 bases, with 15 bases left in between. The CDR3 is 15 residues long.

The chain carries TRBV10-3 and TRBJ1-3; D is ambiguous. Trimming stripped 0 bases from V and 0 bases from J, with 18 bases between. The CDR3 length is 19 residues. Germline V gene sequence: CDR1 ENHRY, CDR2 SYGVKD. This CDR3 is CAISESPFVGEFSGNTIYF. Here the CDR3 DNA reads TGTGCCATCAGTGAGTCGCCCTTTGTCGGGGAATTCTCTGGAAACACCATATATTTT.

This CDR3 is CASSQDLRGVVYGYTF. DNA for the CDR3: TGCGCCAGCAGCCAAGATTTGCGGGGAGTAGTGTATGGCTACACCTTC. The chain carries TRBV4-1 and TRBJ1-2; D unclear. Germline V gene sequence: CDR1 MGHRA, CDR2 YSYEKL. Trimming left V 0 bases short and J 5 bases short, with 16 bases between. This CDR3 is built from 16 residues.

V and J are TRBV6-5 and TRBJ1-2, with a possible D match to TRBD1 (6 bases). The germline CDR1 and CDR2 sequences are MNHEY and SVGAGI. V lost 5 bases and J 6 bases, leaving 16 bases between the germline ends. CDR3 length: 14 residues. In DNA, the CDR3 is TGTGCCAGCAGTGCCCCGGGGGGCGCGGATGGCTACACCTTC. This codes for CASSAPGGADGYTF.

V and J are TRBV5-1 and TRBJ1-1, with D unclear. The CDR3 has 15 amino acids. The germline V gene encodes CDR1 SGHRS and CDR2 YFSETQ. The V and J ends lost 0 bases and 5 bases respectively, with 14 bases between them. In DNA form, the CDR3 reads TGCGCCAGCAGCTTGGCCGCGACGGGGAAAACTGAAGCTTTCTTT. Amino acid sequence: CASSLAATGKTEAFF.

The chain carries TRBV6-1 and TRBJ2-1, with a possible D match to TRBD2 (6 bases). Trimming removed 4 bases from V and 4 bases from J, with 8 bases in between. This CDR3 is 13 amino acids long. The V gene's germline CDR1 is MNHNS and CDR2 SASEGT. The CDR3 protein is CASSATSYNEQFF. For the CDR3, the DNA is TGTGCCAGCAGTGCGACTAGTTACAATGAGCAGTTCTTC.

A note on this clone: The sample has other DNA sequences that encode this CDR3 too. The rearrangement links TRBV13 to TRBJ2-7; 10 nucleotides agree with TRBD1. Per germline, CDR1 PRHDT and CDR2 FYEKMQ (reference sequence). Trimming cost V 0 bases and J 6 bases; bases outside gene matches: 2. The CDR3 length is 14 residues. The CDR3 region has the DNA TGTGCCAGCAGCTTAGGGACAGGGGGCAGCGAGCAGTACTTC. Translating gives CASSLGTGGSEQYF. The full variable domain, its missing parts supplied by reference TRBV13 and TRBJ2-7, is AAGVIQSPRHLIKEKRETATLKCYPIPRHDTVYWYQQGPGQDPQFLISFYEKMQSDKGSIPDRFSAQQFSDYHSELNMSSLELGDSALYFCASSLGTGGSEQYFGPGTRLTVT.

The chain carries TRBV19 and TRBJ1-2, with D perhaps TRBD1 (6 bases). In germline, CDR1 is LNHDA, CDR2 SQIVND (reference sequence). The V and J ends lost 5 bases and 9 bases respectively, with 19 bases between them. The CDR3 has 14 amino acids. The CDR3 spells CASSARRGPKRYTF. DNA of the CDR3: TGTGCCAGTAGTGCTCGCAGGGGCCCTAAGCGCTACACCTTC.